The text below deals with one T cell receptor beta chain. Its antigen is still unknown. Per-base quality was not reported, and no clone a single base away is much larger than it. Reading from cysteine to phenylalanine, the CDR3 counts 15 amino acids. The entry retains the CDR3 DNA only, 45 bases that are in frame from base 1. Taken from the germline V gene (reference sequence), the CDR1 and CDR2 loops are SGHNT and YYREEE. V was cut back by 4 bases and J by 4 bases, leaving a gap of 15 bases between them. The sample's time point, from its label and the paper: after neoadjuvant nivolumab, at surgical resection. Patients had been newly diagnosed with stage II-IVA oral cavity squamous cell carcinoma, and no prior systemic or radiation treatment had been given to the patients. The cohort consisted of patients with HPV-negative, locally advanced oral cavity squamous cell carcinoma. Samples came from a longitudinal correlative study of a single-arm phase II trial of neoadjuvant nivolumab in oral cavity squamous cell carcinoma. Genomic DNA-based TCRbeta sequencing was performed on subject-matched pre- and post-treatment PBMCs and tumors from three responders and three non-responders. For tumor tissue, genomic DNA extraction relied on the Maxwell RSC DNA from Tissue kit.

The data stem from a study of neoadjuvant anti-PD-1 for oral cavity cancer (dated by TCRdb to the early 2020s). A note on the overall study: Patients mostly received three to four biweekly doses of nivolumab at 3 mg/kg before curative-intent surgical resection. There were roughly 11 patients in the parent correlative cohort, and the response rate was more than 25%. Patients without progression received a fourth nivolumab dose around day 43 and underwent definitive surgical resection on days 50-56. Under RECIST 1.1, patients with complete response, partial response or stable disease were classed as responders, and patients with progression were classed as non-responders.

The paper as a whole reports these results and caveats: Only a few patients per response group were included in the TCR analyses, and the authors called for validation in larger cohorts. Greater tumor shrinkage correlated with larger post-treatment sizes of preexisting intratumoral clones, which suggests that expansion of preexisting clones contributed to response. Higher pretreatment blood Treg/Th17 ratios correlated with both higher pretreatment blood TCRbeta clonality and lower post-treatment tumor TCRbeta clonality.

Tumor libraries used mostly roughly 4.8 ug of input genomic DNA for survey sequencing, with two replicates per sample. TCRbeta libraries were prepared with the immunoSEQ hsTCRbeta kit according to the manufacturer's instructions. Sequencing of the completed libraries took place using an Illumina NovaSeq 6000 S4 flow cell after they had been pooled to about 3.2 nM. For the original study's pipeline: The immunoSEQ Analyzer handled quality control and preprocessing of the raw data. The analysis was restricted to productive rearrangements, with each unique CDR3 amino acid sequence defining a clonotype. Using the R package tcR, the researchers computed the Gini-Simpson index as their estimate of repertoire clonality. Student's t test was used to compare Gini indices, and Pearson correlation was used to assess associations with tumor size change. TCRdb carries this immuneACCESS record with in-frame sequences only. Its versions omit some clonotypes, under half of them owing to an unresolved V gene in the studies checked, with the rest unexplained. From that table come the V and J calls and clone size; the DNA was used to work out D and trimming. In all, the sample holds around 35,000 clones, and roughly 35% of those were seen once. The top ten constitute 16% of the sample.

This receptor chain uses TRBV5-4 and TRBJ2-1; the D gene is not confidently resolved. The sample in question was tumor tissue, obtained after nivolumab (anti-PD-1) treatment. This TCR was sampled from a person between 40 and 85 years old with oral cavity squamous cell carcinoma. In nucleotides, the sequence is TGTGCCAGCAGCCCCACGCCTGCGGTGTACAATGAGCAGTTCTTC. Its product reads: CASSPTPAVYNEQFF.